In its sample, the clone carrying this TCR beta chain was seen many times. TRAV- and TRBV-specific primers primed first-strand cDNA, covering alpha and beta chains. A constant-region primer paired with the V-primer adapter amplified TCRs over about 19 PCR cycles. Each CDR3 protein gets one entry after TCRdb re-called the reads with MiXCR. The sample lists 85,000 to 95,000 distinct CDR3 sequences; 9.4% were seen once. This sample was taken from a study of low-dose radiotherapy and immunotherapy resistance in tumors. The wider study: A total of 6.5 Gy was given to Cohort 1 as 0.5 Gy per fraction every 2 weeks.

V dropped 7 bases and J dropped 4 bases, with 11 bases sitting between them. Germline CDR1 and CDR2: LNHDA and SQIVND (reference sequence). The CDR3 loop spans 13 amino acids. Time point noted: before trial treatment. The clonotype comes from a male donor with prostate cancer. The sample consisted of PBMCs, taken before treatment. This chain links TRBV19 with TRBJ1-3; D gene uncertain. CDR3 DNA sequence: TGTGCCAGTAATCGGGGAGCAGGAAACACCATATATTTT. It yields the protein CASNRGAGNTIYF.